This T cell receptor (beta chain) was found in a study of human T cells and chemical hapten exposure. Whole-study context: Sensitization applied 2% DPC to roughly 2 cm by roughly 2 cm of upper inner arm skin. Broader study findings: No shift was seen in TCRs above 1 in 1000 frequency with DPC sensitization. Large CDR3 similarity clusters arose significantly more often from expanded TCRs than from controls. Each of the donors had alopecia, so their immune responses may not resemble those of healthy people.

Time point reported: patch test 2, 6 weeks after DPC sensitization. As for treatment: therapeutic diphenylcyclopropenone sensitization with weekly scalp DPC. TCRdb redid the calling of the RACE reads with MiXCR, one entry per CDR3 protein. The repertoire holds over 35,000 distinct CDR3 sequences, with around 9.3% as singletons. This clonotype was counted many times. The antigen is undetermined. The CDR3 length is 14 residues. Trimming removed 1 base at V and 0 bases at J, with 1 base between. CDR1 and CDR2 (germline): SGHTA, FQGNSA. This sequence originates from a woman aged 35 to 49 with alopecia areata. Some clones in this sample may be carry-over from other donors' samples. The sequencing used whole blood, collected in connection with sensitization to the hapten diphenylcyclopropenone (DPC). The J gene is TRBJ2-6, the V gene TRBV7-2; D is unresolved. CDR3 sequence (DNA): TGTGCCAGCAGCTTAGTCTCTGGGGCCAACGTCCTGACTTTC. Translating it yields CASSLVSGANVLTF.